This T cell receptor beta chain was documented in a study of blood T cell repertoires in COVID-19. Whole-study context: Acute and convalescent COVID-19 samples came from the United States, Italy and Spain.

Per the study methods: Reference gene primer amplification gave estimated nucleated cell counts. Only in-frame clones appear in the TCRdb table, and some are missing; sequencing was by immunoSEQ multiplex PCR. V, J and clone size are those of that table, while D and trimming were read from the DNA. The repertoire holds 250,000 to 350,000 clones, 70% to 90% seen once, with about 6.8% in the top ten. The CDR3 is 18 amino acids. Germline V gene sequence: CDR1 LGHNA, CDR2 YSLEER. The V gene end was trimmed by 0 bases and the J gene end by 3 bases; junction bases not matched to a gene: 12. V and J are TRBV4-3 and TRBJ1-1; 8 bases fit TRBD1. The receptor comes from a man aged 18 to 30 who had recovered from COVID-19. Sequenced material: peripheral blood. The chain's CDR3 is CASSQDTNRGIGYTEAFF. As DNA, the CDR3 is TGCGCCAGCAGCCAAGACACCAACAGGGGGATCGGTTACACTGAAGCTTTCTTT.